A selection of T cell receptor beta chains follows, all from one sample in a study of cytomegalovirus exposure and HLA in healthy donors. Here immunoSEQ multiplex PCR was the method, and the copy in TCRdb shows in-frame clones only, minus some. The sample holds over 65,000 clones, over 65% seen once. Sequenced sample: PBMCs. These receptors were taken from a man between 50 and 59 years old in good health and CMV-seronegative. The CDR3 runs from the conserved cysteine through the conserved F or W. The D gene is left open where the match is weak. Rows give clone size only sometimes, using once, few, many, or a class for an expanded clone.

V gene: TRBV6-1; J gene: TRBJ2-7; D gene: TRBD1; clone size: .; CDR3 DNA: TGTGCCAGCAGTGGCCAGGACAGGGGAACGTTCACCTACGAGCAGTACTTC; CDR3 protein: CASSGQDRGTFTYEQYF
V gene: TRBV28; J gene: TRBJ2-3; D gene: TRBD2; clone size: .; CDR3 DNA: TGTGCCAGCAGCCGAGGGACTAGCGGGGGGAGAGATACGCAGTATTTT; CDR3 protein: CASSRGTSGGRDTQYF
V gene: TRBV6-1; J gene: TRBJ2-3; D gene: TRBD2; clone size: .; CDR3 DNA: TGTGCCGTAGCGGGGGGCACAGATACGCAGTATTTT; CDR3 protein: CAVAGGTDTQYF
V gene: TRBV5-5; J gene: TRBJ2-5; D gene: TRBD2; clone size: .; CDR3 DNA: TGTGCCAGCAGCTCTCCCGGGGGGATAGAGACCCAGTACTTC; CDR3 protein: CASSSPGGIETQYF
V gene: TRBV5-1; J gene: TRBJ2-2; D gene: TRBD1; clone size: .; CDR3 DNA: TGCGCCAGCAGCCTTGGACAGGGGTACGGGGAGCTGTTTTTT; CDR3 protein: CASSLGQGYGELFF
V gene: TRBV27; J gene: TRBJ2-6; D gene: .; clone size: once; CDR3 DNA: TGTGCCAGCAGCCAAATTGGGGGCGGTGGGGCCAACGTCCTGACTTTC; CDR3 protein: CASSQIGGGGANVLTF
V gene: TRBV2; J gene: TRBJ2-7; D gene: TRBD2; clone size: .; CDR3 DNA: TGTGCCAGCACATTAGCATTGCCCACTAGCGCGCAGTACTTC; CDR3 protein: CASTLALPTSAQYF
V gene: TRBV19; J gene: TRBJ2-2; D gene: .; clone size: .; CDR3 DNA: TGTGCCAGTAGTATCACTAACACCGGGGAGCTGTTTTTT; CDR3 protein: CASSITNTGELFF
V gene: TRBV29-1; J gene: TRBJ1-1; D gene: TRBD1; clone size: .; CDR3 DNA: TGCAGCGGGGGAAAAGACCAGGGGGTGAGCACTGAAGCTTTCTTT; CDR3 protein: CSGGKDQGVSTEAFF
V gene: TRBV6-5; J gene: TRBJ1-2; D gene: TRBD1; clone size: few; CDR3 DNA: TGTGCCAGCAGCGGGTGGGGACAGAACTATGGCTACACCTTC; CDR3 protein: CASSGWGQNYGYTF
V gene: TRBV6-5; J gene: TRBJ1-3; D gene: .; clone size: .; CDR3 DNA: TGTGCCAGCAGTTTCGGGGTATCCTCTGGAAACACCATATATTTT; CDR3 protein: CASSFGVSSGNTIYF
V gene: TRBV15; J gene: TRBJ1-6; D gene: .; clone size: .; CDR3 DNA: TGTGCCACCAGCGTCTTACAGGGATATATTTCACCCCTCCACTTT; CDR3 protein: CATSVLQGYISPLHF
V gene: TRBV5-8; J gene: TRBJ1-5; D gene: .; clone size: .; CDR3 DNA: TGTGCCAGCAGCCGATGGGGAGGGAGCAATCAGCCCCAGCATTTT; CDR3 protein: CASSRWGGSNQPQHF
V gene: TRBV28; J gene: TRBJ1-5; D gene: .; clone size: .; CDR3 DNA: TGTGCCAGCACCACGGGGGACCTTCCGAGGCAGCCCCAGCATTTT; CDR3 protein: CASTTGDLPRQPQHF
V gene: TRBV18; J gene: TRBJ1-2; D gene: TRBD1; clone size: .; CDR3 DNA: TGTGCCAGCTCACCACCAAGACAGGGCTATGGCTACACCTTC; CDR3 protein: CASSPPRQGYGYTF
V gene: TRBV28; J gene: TRBJ1-5; D gene: TRBD1; clone size: .; CDR3 DNA: TGTGCCAGCAGCCACGGACAGGGAGCTAGCAATCAGCCCCAGCATTTT; CDR3 protein: CASSHGQGASNQPQHF
V gene: TRBV4-3; J gene: TRBJ2-3; D gene: TRBD2; clone size: .; CDR3 DNA: TGCGCCAGCAGCCAAGATCGGGCAGCGGGGGGGGCGGATACGCAGTATTTT; CDR3 protein: CASSQDRAAGGADTQYF
V gene: TRBV6-5; J gene: TRBJ1-1; D gene: .; clone size: .; CDR3 DNA: TGTGCCAGCTCAGGGGTCACTGAAGCTTTCTTT; CDR3 protein: CASSGVTEAFF
V gene: TRBV27; J gene: TRBJ2-5; D gene: .; clone size: few; CDR3 DNA: TGTGCCACCCGGGATTTCTTGTACCAAGAGACCCAGTACTTC; CDR3 protein: CATRDFLYQETQYF
V gene: TRBV7-9; J gene: TRBJ2-1; D gene: TRBD2; clone size: .; CDR3 DNA: TGTTCCAGCAGCTTTTTTTTGAGACTAGCGGGGGAGAATGAGCAGTTCTTC; CDR3 protein: CSSSFFLRLAGENEQFF
V gene: TRBV7-2; J gene: TRBJ2-1; D gene: TRBD1; clone size: few; CDR3 DNA: TGTGCCAGCAGCCTAAGACAGGGCGACCTCCCCTATGAGCAGTTCTTC; CDR3 protein: CASSLRQGDLPYEQFF
V gene: TRBV10-3; J gene: TRBJ2-3; D gene: TRBD2; clone size: .; CDR3 DNA: TGTGCCAGTCGACTAGCCCTCGGCACAGATACGCAGTATTTT; CDR3 protein: CASRLALGTDTQYF
V gene: TRBV28; J gene: TRBJ1-5; D gene: .; clone size: .; CDR3 DNA: TGTGCCACCCTAACGGGGGACGGGTATAGCAATCAGCCCCAGCATTTT; CDR3 protein: CATLTGDGYSNQPQHF
V gene: TRBV4-3; J gene: TRBJ2-2; D gene: TRBD2; clone size: .; CDR3 DNA: TGCGCCAGCAGCCGCGAGCCTAGCGGGGGGTTCAACACCGGGGAGCTGTTTTTT; CDR3 protein: CASSREPSGGFNTGELFF
V gene: TRBV5-1; J gene: TRBJ2-5; D gene: TRBD2; clone size: .; CDR3 DNA: TGCGCCAGCAGCCTCGCGGGACTAGCGGGGGTCGAGACCCAGTACTTC; CDR3 protein: CASSLAGLAGVETQYF
V gene: TRBV27; J gene: TRBJ1-2; D gene: .; clone size: .; CDR3 DNA: TGTGCCAGCAGTTTATTTTCGGGCTATGGCTACACCTTC; CDR3 protein: CASSLFSGYGYTF
V gene: TRBV10-3; J gene: TRBJ1-1; D gene: .; clone size: .; CDR3 DNA: TGTGCCACTAACAAAAACAGGGACGGGAACACTGAAGCTTTCTTT; CDR3 protein: CATNKNRDGNTEAFF
V gene: TRBV30; J gene: TRBJ1-2; D gene: TRBD1; clone size: .; CDR3 DNA: TGTGCCTGGAGGGAAACCGGGACAGGGTTTGGCTACACCTTC; CDR3 protein: CAWRETGTGFGYTF
V gene: TRBV15; J gene: TRBJ2-1; D gene: TRBD1; clone size: .; CDR3 DNA: TGTGCCACCAGCAGGGGGACAGGGGACAATGAGCAGTTCTTC; CDR3 protein: CATSRGTGDNEQFF
V gene: TRBV27; J gene: TRBJ2-2; D gene: TRBD2; clone size: .; CDR3 DNA: TGTGCCAGCAGTAACAGACTAGCGGGGGGCCCCGGGGAGCTGTTTTTT; CDR3 protein: CASSNRLAGGPGELFF
V gene: TRBV2; J gene: TRBJ1-1; D gene: .; clone size: .; CDR3 DNA: TGTGCCAGCAGTAGTGAGGAGGGCACTGAAGCTTTCTTT; CDR3 protein: CASSSEEGTEAFF
V gene: TRBV9; J gene: TRBJ1-3; D gene: .; clone size: .; CDR3 DNA: TGTGCCAGCAGCTCCTCGGACAGAAACACCATATATTTT; CDR3 protein: CASSSSDRNTIYF
V gene: TRBV19; J gene: TRBJ1-6; D gene: .; clone size: .; CDR3 DNA: TGTGCCAGTAGTATCGGCGGGGGCGAGTCACCCCTCCACTTT; CDR3 protein: CASSIGGGESPLHF
V gene: TRBV6-5; J gene: TRBJ2-1; D gene: .; clone size: .; CDR3 DNA: TGTGCCAGCAGTTACTCGCAGGGCAATGAGCAGTTCTTC; CDR3 protein: CASSYSQGNEQFF
V gene: TRBV7-2; J gene: TRBJ2-7; D gene: .; clone size: once; CDR3 DNA: TGTGCCAGCAGCTATTTCGGGGGAGTGTACGAGCAGTACTTC; CDR3 protein: CASSYFGGVYEQYF
V gene: TRBV6-5; J gene: TRBJ2-2; D gene: .; clone size: .; CDR3 DNA: TGTGCCAGCAGTTACTTTGCAGGGGGGACCGGGGAGCTGTTTTTT; CDR3 protein: CASSYFAGGTGELFF
V gene: TRBV6-1; J gene: TRBJ2-2; D gene: .; clone size: .; CDR3 DNA: TGTGCCAGCTGTTGGGGGGTTGGGACCGGGGAGCTGTTTTTT; CDR3 protein: CASCWGVGTGELFF
V gene: TRBV7-3; J gene: TRBJ2-7; D gene: .; clone size: .; CDR3 DNA: TGTGCCAGCAGCTTAGGACACTGGTGGCCGACCTCCTACGAGCAGTACTTC; CDR3 protein: CASSLGHWWPTSYEQYF
V gene: TRBV28; J gene: TRBJ2-1; D gene: .; clone size: .; CDR3 DNA: TGTGCCAGCAGTTCCCCCGAGGGGGTCTACAATGAGCAGTTCTTC; CDR3 protein: CASSSPEGVYNEQFF
V gene: TRBV27; J gene: TRBJ2-7; D gene: .; clone size: .; CDR3 DNA: TGTGCCAGCAGTTATCGTGGGGGGATATACGAGCAGTACTTC; CDR3 protein: CASSYRGGIYEQYF
V gene: TRBV2; J gene: TRBJ2-1; D gene: .; clone size: .; CDR3 DNA: TGTGCCAGCAGTGTCCAACTAGCTGGTGGAGAGCAGTTCTTC; CDR3 protein: CASSVQLAGGEQFF
V gene: TRBV10-2; J gene: TRBJ2-5; D gene: .; clone size: .; CDR3 DNA: TGCGCCAGCAGTGAGTCAGGGGATCAAGAGACCCAGTACTTC; CDR3 protein: CASSESGDQETQYF
V gene: TRBV10-3; J gene: TRBJ1-5; D gene: .; clone size: few; CDR3 DNA: TGTGCCACAGGGGAAGGCCCTCCTAATCAGCCCCAGCATTTT; CDR3 protein: CATGEGPPNQPQHF
V gene: TRBV30; J gene: TRBJ2-7; D gene: .; clone size: .; CDR3 DNA: TGTGCCTGGAGGACGGGCTCCTACGAGCAGTACTTC; CDR3 protein: CAWRTGSYEQYF
V gene: TRBV30; J gene: TRBJ1-3; D gene: .; clone size: .; CDR3 DNA: TGTGCCTGGAGTAAGGGTTTCGGGGAAAACACCATATATTTT; CDR3 protein: CAWSKGFGENTIYF
V gene: TRBV5-1; J gene: TRBJ2-1; D gene: TRBD2; clone size: .; CDR3 DNA: TGCGCCAGCTCTGGGGGAGGGAACAATGAGCAGTTCTTC; CDR3 protein: CASSGGGNNEQFF
V gene: TRBV10-2; J gene: TRBJ2-7; D gene: TRBD2; clone size: few; CDR3 DNA: TGCGCCAGCAGTGAGTCGGGCGGGGGGGAAAGCGAGCAGTACTTC; CDR3 protein: CASSESGGGESEQYF
V gene: TRBV6-1; J gene: TRBJ2-2; D gene: TRBD2; clone size: .; CDR3 DNA: TGTGCCAGCAACACCGGGGGGGCCGGCACCGGGGAGCTGTTTTTT; CDR3 protein: CASNTGGAGTGELFF
V gene: TRBV7-9; J gene: TRBJ2-1; D gene: .; clone size: few; CDR3 DNA: TGTGCCAGCACGACCGGGACATGGGCCTACAATGAGCAGTTCTTC; CDR3 protein: CASTTGTWAYNEQFF
V gene: TRBV19; J gene: TRBJ1-5; D gene: .; clone size: few; CDR3 DNA: TGTGCCAGTAGTTTTCGGGAGGTCGGGAGCAATCAGCCCCAGCATTTT; CDR3 protein: CASSFREVGSNQPQHF
V gene: TRBV11-3; J gene: TRBJ2-7; D gene: .; clone size: .; CDR3 DNA: TGTGCCAGCAGCGGGGACTCCTCCTACGAGCAGTACTTC; CDR3 protein: CASSGDSSYEQYF
V gene: TRBV7-9; J gene: TRBJ2-7; D gene: .; clone size: .; CDR3 DNA: TGTGCCAGCAGCCCAAGCGGCGGAGGGCGCGAGCAGTACTTC; CDR3 protein: CASSPSGGGREQYF
V gene: TRBV28; J gene: TRBJ1-2; D gene: .; clone size: .; CDR3 DNA: TGTGCCAGCAGTCCTACAGGGATCCCCTATGGCTACACCTTC; CDR3 protein: CASSPTGIPYGYTF
V gene: TRBV7-2; J gene: TRBJ1-3; D gene: TRBD1; clone size: .; CDR3 DNA: TGTGCCAGCAGCTCGGGACAGCCTGTCTCTGGAAACACCATATATTTT; CDR3 protein: CASSSGQPVSGNTIYF
V gene: TRBV7-8; J gene: TRBJ1-3; D gene: TRBD1; clone size: .; CDR3 DNA: TGTGCCAGCAGCTGGCGGGTTGGACAGGCTGGCTCTGGAAACACCATATATTTT; CDR3 protein: CASSWRVGQAGSGNTIYF
V gene: TRBV5-6; J gene: TRBJ1-6; D gene: TRBD1; clone size: .; CDR3 DNA: TGTGCCAGCAGCTGGGACAGTAGCTCCTATAATTCACCCCTCCACTTT; CDR3 protein: CASSWDSSSYNSPLHF
V gene: TRBV9; J gene: TRBJ1-5; D gene: .; clone size: .; CDR3 DNA: TGTGCCAGCAGCGATTATCGACAGGCGGTTTGGCAGCCCCAGCATTTT; CDR3 protein: CASSDYRQAVWQPQHF
V gene: TRBV9; J gene: TRBJ1-2; D gene: TRBD1; clone size: once; CDR3 DNA: TGTGCCAGCAGCGCACCAGGGGGCTCAGGCTATGGCTACACCTTC; CDR3 protein: CASSAPGGSGYGYTF
V gene: TRBV11-2; J gene: TRBJ2-1; D gene: TRBD1; clone size: few; CDR3 DNA: TGTGCCAGCAGCTTAGTCGCGTTGGGGCGACAGGGCAATGAGCAGTTCTTC; CDR3 protein: CASSLVALGRQGNEQFF